The clone carrying this T cell receptor (beta chain) was recorded a few times. The CDR3 regions of TCR beta were amplified from RNA transcripts. The HTBI primer set was used in a first-round RT-PCR of the TCR CDR3. TCRdb processed the multiplex PCR reads anew with MiXCR; each CDR3 protein has one entry. The profile shows some 370,000 distinct CDR3 sequences, about 17% of them singletons. The source of the sample is a study of T cells in Graves' hyperthyroidism and ophthalmopathy. The CDR3 spans 16 residues. The J segment lost 3 bases and the V segment lost 5 bases, leaving 10 bases of the junction unmatched. Per germline, CDR1 SGDLS and CDR2 YYNGEE. Approximately 10 ml of fresh peripheral blood supplied the PBMCs.

Sequencing input: blood. The sequence derives from a woman aged 25 to 39 with Graves' hyperthyroidism that later progressed to Graves' ophthalmopathy. The chain is built from TRBV9 and TRBJ1-2; TRBD1 aligns across 10 bases. CDR3: CASRANSGTGDYGYTF. CDR3 DNA: TGTGCCAGCAGAGCTAACTCCGGGACAGGGGACTATGGCTACACCTTC.